Below are 14 T cell receptor beta chains sequenced from a single sample in a study of blood T cell repertoires in COVID-19. Some clones are missing from TCRdb's copy, which holds only in-frame ones; the method was immunoSEQ multiplex PCR. The sample has about 110,000 clones; 55% to 75% are singletons. Specimen: peripheral blood. The origin of the receptors is a human donor with acute or convalescent COVID-19. The donor label of this sample is uncertain.

V usage is TRBV4-1 and J usage is TRBJ2-3; D remains ambiguous. Germline CDR1 MGHRA, CDR2 YSYEKL. Trimming took off 1 base at V and 4 bases at J, with 12 bases between the two ends. This CDR3 is built from 15 residues. The CDR3 DNA sequence: TGCGCCAGCAGCCAAGTAGATTTGCCTTCAGATACGCAGTATTTT. Amino acids: CASSQVDLPSDTQYF.

The chain carries TRBV27 and TRBJ1-2, with 7 nucleotides matching TRBD1. The CDR3 sequence is 16 residues long. V was pared by 0 bases and J by 0 bases, with 4 bases of the junction left unmatched. Germline V gives CDR1 MNHEY, CDR2 SMNVEV (reference sequence). The CDR3 bases are TGTGCCAGCAGTTTATCGGTACAGGGGTCTAACTATGGCTACACCTTC. Protein: CASSLSVQGSNYGYTF.

V gene TRBV29-1 combines with J gene TRBJ1-2; D might be TRBD1 (6 bases). Germline V gene data show CDR1 as SQVTM and CDR2 as ANQGSEA. Between the trimmed V and J ends, which lost 2 bases and 6 bases, there was a span of 10 bases. CDR3 length: 12 residues. CDR3 nucleotides: TGCAGCGTTGAAAGGGGGATGGATGGCTACACCTTC. It translates to CSVERGMDGYTF.

V usage is TRBV19 and J usage is TRBJ1-1; the D is unclear. The CDR3 has 15 residues. Germline CDR1 reads LNHDA; CDR2 reads SQIVND (reference sequence). The V end was cut by 3 bases, the J end by 6 bases, with 17 bases between. CDR3 in amino acids: CASSISRRAEAEAFF. The CDR3 DNA is TGTGCCAGTAGTATCAGCCGGCGGGCGGAGGCTGAAGCTTTCTTT. The whole variable domain, filled in from reference TRBV19 and TRBJ1-1, reads DGGITQSPKYLFRKEGQNVTLSCEQNLNHDAMYWYRQDPGQGLRLIYYSQIVNDFQKGDIAEGYSVSREKKESFPLTVTSAQKNPTAFYLCASSISRRAEAEAFFGQGTRLTVV.

This chain joins TRBV4-1 and TRBJ1-5; maybe TRBD1 (5 bases). Germline-derived CDR1 and CDR2 are MGHRA and YSYEKL. The CDR3 runs 15 residues. V shed 4 bases and J shed 0 bases, with 10 bases lying between them. The CDR3 reads CASSRRQNSNQPQHF. The CDR3 DNA reads as TGCGCCAGCAGCCGACGACAGAATAGCAATCAGCCCCAGCATTTT.

The chain uses TRBV18 and TRBJ1-1; TRBD1 aligns across 8 bases. The CDR3 length is 15 residues. Looked up from germline, CDR1 is KGHSH and CDR2 is LQKENI. Losses at the gene ends were 0 bases for V and 7 bases for J; bases not matched to a gene: 7. CDR3 in amino acids: CASSPPSGGGFEAFF. DNA for the CDR3: TGTGCCAGCTCACCACCGTCAGGGGGCGGATTTGAAGCTTTCTTT.

V and J are TRBV27 and TRBJ2-1; no firm D call. V dropped 10 bases and J dropped 7 bases, with 14 bases sitting between them. This CDR3 comprises 12 residues. From germline, CDR1 is MNHEY and CDR2 SMNVEV (reference sequence). CDR3 residues: CATGIPRNEQFF. The CDR3 DNA sequence: TGTGCCACAGGAATCCCCCGAAATGAGCAGTTCTTC.

Remarks on this clone: The sample holds other DNA sequences that translate to the same CDR3. The chain carries TRBV3-1 (or the pseudogene TRBV3-2) and TRBJ2-6; D gene unclear. The germline V gene has CDR1 LGHDT and CDR2 YNNKEL (reference sequence). CDR3 length equals 14 residues. Trimming took 8 bases from V and 1 from J, leaving 9 bases between them. CDR3 loop: CASSPGSGANVLTF. Written as DNA, the CDR3 is TGTGCCAGCTCCCCCGGTTCTGGGGCCAACGTCCTGACTTTC.

This clone was seen many times. The gene calls are TRBV6-1 and TRBJ1-5, with D possibly TRBD1 on 5 matching bases. Germline V gene data show CDR1 as MNHNS and CDR2 as SASEGT. The CDR3 contains 16 residues. Between the trimmed V and J ends, which lost 3 bases and 0 bases, there was a span of 12 bases. In DNA, the CDR3 is TGTGCCAGCAGTGAGCCAGGGCTCTATAGCAATCAGCCCCAGCATTTT. Translation gives CASSEPGLYSNQPQHF.

The chain recombines TRBV28 with TRBJ1-6; D gene unclear. CDR1 and CDR2 (germline): MDHEN, SYDVKM. The CDR3 covers 14 residues. Trimming stripped 2 bases from V and 3 bases from J, with 5 bases between. This CDR3 reads CASSLIDYNSPLHF. The DNA for the CDR3 is TGTGCCAGCAGTTTAATAGACTATAATTCACCCCTCCACTTT.

V usage is TRBV5-5 and J usage is TRBJ2-7, with D uncertain. The V gene lost 4 bases and the J gene lost 0 bases, with 5 bases spanning the gap. Germline V lookup: CDR1 SGHKS, CDR2 YYEKEE (reference sequence). This CDR3 region has 12 residues. The CDR3 sequence is CASSPRSYEQYF. Written as DNA, the CDR3 is TGTGCCAGCAGCCCGCGCTCCTACGAGCAGTACTTC.

V usage is TRBV19 and J usage is TRBJ1-1; 9 bases are shared with TRBD1. The CDR3 spans 14 residues. Trimming removed 5 bases from V and 0 bases from J; junction bases left unmatched: 1. Germline values: CDR1 LNHDA, CDR2 SQIVND (reference sequence). In DNA, the CDR3 is TGTGCCAGTAGTGACAGGGGGATGAACACTGAAGCTTTCTTT. Protein: CASSDRGMNTEAFF.

The chain is built from TRBV28 and TRBJ1-5, with 8 bases identical to TRBD1. This CDR3 spans 16 amino acids. The trim removed 5 bases at V and 2 bases at J, leaving 8 bases unmatched. CDR1 and CDR2 (germline): MDHEN, SYDVKM. As DNA, the CDR3 is TGTGCCAGCAGTCCAGGGGGCGCGGAGGGCAATCAGCCCCAGCATTTT. As protein: CASSPGGAEGNQPQHF.

This clone occurred many times. The chain employs TRBV6-1 and TRBJ2-3; 14 positions match TRBD2. This CDR3 spans 19 amino acids. V shed 4 bases and J 2 bases; nucleotides not matched to a gene: 11. Germline CDR1 is MNHNS and CDR2 is SASEGT. The CDR3 here is CASSGRLAGGPPFTDTQYF. CDR3 bases: TGTGCCAGCAGTGGGCGACTAGCGGGGGGGCCGCCTTTCACAGATACGCAGTATTTT.